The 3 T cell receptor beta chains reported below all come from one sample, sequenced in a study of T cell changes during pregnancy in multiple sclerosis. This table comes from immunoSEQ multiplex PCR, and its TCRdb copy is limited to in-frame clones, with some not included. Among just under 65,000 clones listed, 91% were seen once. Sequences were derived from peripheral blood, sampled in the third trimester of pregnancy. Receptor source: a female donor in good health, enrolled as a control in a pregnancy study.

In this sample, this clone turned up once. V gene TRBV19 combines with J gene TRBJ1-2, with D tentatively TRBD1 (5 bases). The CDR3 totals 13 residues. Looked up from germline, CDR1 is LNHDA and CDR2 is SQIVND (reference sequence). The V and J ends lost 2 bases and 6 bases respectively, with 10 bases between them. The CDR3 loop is CASSIPGRNGYTF. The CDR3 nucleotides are TGTGCCAGTAGTATACCAGGGAGGAATGGCTACACCTTC.

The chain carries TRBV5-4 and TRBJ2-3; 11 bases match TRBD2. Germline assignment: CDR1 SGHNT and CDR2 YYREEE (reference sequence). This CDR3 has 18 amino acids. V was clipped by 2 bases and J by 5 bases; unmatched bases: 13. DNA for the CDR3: TGTGCCAGCAGCTTCCTAGCGGGAGGAGGAAAAAAAGTAGATACGCAGTATTTT. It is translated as CASSFLAGGGKKVDTQYF.

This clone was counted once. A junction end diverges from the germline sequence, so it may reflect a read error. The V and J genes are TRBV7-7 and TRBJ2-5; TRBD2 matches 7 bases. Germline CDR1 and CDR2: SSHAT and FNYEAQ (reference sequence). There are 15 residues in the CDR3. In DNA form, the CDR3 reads TGTGCTAGCAGCTTAGTTCAAGACGGGGGGGAGACCCAGTACTTC. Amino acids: CASSLVQDGGETQYF.